This is a list of T cell receptor beta chains from one sample in a study of cytomegalovirus exposure and HLA in healthy donors. TCRdb's table, derived via immunoSEQ multiplex PCR, lists solely in-frame clones and lacks some. In the table there are 140,000 to 150,000 clones, less than 90% of which are singletons. Sequenced: PBMCs. These receptors all stem from a boy between 2 and 10 years old in good health and CMV-seronegative. Both conserved end residues are part of each CDR3. The D gene is left open where the match is weak. Clone size appears in some rows only: once, few, many, or a class for an expanded clone.

j_call d_call clone_size v_call cdr3_nt cdr3_aa
TRBJ2-7 TRBD1 NA TRBV19 TGTGCCAGTAGTCTCGAGGACAGGGCCTACGAGCAGTACTTC CASSLEDRAYEQYF
TRBJ1-1 TRBD1 NA TRBV27 TGTGCCAGCGGGTTCCCCGGGACAGGGGGCGCGGGCACTGAAGCTTTCTTT CASGFPGTGGAGTEAFF
TRBJ2-7 TRBD2 NA TRBV11-2 TGTGCCAGCAGCCCAGGGACTAGCGGAACCTACGAGCAGTACTTC CASSPGTSGTYEQYF
TRBJ2-5 TRBD1 NA TRBV25-1 TGTGCCAGCAGTGAAGCGAAGGGGGCAGGCGAGACCCAGTACTTC CASSEAKGAGETQYF
TRBJ2-7 NA NA TRBV2 TGTGCCAGCAGGAGGGAGGTTTCAACGACCGAGCAGTACTTC CASRREVSTTEQYF
TRBJ1-6 NA NA TRBV5-1 TGCGCCAGCAGCCAATACACAAATAATTCACCCCTCCACTTT CASSQYTNNSPLHF
TRBJ1-4 NA NA TRBV11-2 TGTGCCAGCAGCTTTATCGCGACAGAGGGAGGGGAAAAACTGTTTTTT CASSFIATEGGEKLFF
TRBJ2-3 TRBD2 once TRBV5-4 TGTGCCAGCAGCTTGCAACTAGCGCTAGATACGCAGTATTTT CASSLQLALDTQYF
TRBJ2-1 TRBD1 NA TRBV6-5 TGTGCCAGCAGTTCGGACAGGGGGCACTACAATGAGCAGTTCTTC CASSSDRGHYNEQFF
TRBJ1-5 NA NA TRBV5-1 TGCGCCAGCAGCCCGGCGGGCAATCAGCCCCAGCATTTT CASSPAGNQPQHF
TRBJ1-2 TRBD1 NA TRBV7-9 TGTGCCAGCACCCGGAAGGGGGCGGATGGCTACACCTTC CASTRKGADGYTF
TRBJ2-3 TRBD2 NA TRBV9 TGTGCCAGCAGCCGTGGGCCGGCGAGCGGGGGCACAGATACGCAGTATTTT CASSRGPASGGTDTQYF
TRBJ2-3 NA NA TRBV5-6 TGTGCCAGCAGCCGCCATGGAGGCACAGATACGCAGTATTTT CASSRHGGTDTQYF
TRBJ2-5 TRBD1 NA TRBV7-7 TGTGCCAGCAGCTCAGAGGGACAGGGGGCGACGGGGACCCAGTACTTC CASSSEGQGATGTQYF
TRBJ1-2 TRBD1 NA TRBV9 TGTGCCAGCAGCGTAGCTGAGACTGGGGACAGGCCCCACTATGGCTACACCTTC CASSVAETGDRPHYGYTF